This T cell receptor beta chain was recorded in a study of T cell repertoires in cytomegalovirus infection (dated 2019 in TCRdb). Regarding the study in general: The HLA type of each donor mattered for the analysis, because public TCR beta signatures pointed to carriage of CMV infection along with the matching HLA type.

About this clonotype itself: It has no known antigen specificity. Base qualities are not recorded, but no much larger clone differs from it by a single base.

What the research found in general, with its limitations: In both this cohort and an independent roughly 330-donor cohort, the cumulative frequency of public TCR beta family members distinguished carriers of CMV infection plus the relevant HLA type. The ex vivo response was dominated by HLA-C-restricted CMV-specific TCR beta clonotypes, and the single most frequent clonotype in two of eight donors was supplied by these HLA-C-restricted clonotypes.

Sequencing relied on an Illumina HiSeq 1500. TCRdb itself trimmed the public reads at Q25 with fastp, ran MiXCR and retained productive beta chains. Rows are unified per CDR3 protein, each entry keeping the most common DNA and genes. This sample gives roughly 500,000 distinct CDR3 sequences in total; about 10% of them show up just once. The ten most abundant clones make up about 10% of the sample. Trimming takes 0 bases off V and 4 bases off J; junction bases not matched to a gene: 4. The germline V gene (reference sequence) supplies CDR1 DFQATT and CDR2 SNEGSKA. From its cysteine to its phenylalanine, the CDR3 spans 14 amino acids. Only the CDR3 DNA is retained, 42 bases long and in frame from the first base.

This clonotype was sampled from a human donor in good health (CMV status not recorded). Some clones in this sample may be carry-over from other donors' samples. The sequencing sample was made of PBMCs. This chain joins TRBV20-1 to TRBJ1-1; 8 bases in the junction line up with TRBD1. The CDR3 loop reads CSAREAGGFTEAFF. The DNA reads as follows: TGCAGTGCTAGAGAGGCAGGGGGCTTCACTGAAGCTTTCTTT.